This is a list of T cell receptor beta chains from one sample in a study of blood T cell repertoires in COVID-19. The assay was immunoSEQ multiplex PCR, and TCRdb's table has in-frame clones only and misses some. The table has approximately 200,000 clones, about 88% seen once; the top ten hold roughly 4%. Sequenced material: PBMCs or T cells enriched from blood (not recorded which). The receptors shown here come from a woman in her thirties who had been exposed to COVID-19. Each CDR3 is given with its conserved first and last residue. The D gene is left open where the match is weak. Expanded clones are given a class, and other clones once, few, many or no size at all.

cdr3_aa cdr3_nt j_call cdr3_length v_call d_call clone_size
CARGTGQGFSGANVLTF TGTGCCAGAGGAACGGGACAGGGTTTTTCTGGGGCCAACGTCCTGACTTTC TRBJ2-6 17 TRBV5-8 TRBD1 .
CASNYRGTTEAFF TGTGCCAGCAACTACAGGGGAACGACTGAAGCTTTCTTT TRBJ1-1 13 TRBV12-3/TRBV12-4 TRBD1 .
CASSPAGLDYGYTF TGCGCCAGCAGCCCGGCAGGGCTTGACTATGGCTACACCTTC TRBJ1-2 14 TRBV5-1 . .
CASSPQGRGGPGTQYF TGTGCCAGCAGCCCCCAAGGGCGGGGGGGCCCCGGTACGCAGTATTTT TRBJ2-3 16 TRBV7-9 TRBD2 once
CASSLGSGGLNEQFF TGTGCCAGCAGCTTGGGTAGCGGGGGGCTCAATGAGCAGTTCTTC TRBJ2-1 15 TRBV5-6 TRBD2 .
CASSIFQGARNEQFF TGTGCCAGTAGTATATTCCAGGGGGCGCGTAATGAGCAGTTCTTC TRBJ2-1 15 TRBV19 TRBD1 .
CASPRTGDTQYF TGTGCCAGCCCCCGAACAGGGGATACGCAGTATTTT TRBJ2-3 12 TRBV2 . .
CASALGGSQPQHF TGTGCCAGCGCGTTGGGGGGGAGTCAGCCCCAGCATTTT TRBJ1-5 13 TRBV2 . few
CASSPGGKPQHF TGTGCCAGCAGTCCGGGGGGGAAGCCCCAGCATTTT TRBJ1-5 12 TRBV28 . .
CASSVGPTSGTNTGELFF TGTGCCAGCAGCGTAGGGCCCACTAGCGGGACGAACACCGGGGAGCTGTTTTTT TRBJ2-2 18 TRBV9 TRBD2 .
CASSWDSEFASPLHF TGTGCCAGTAGCTGGGACAGCGAGTTTGCTTCACCCCTCCACTTT TRBJ1-6 15 TRBV19 TRBD1 .
CASTRTGGHYGYTF TGTGCCAGCACCAGGACAGGGGGCCACTATGGCTACACCTTC TRBJ1-2 14 TRBV28 TRBD1 .
CATSVGGAGGDTQYF TGTGCCACCAGTGTTGGAGGGGCAGGGGGAGATACGCAGTATTTT TRBJ2-3 15 TRBV24-1 . few
CASSSGGTNEKLFF TGTGCCAGTAGCTCAGGGGGCACTAATGAAAAACTGTTTTTT TRBJ1-4 14 TRBV19 TRBD1 .
CASSLETTLNTEAFF TGTGCCAGCAGCTTAGAGACAACCCTGAACACTGAAGCTTTCTTT TRBJ1-1 15 TRBV11-2 . .
CASSRTEDQPQHF TGTGCCAGCAGCCGGACAGAAGATCAGCCCCAGCATTTT TRBJ1-5 13 TRBV2 . .
CASSLDPPGWVAGYFYEQYF TGTGCCAGCAGCTTAGATCCTCCCGGGTGGGTAGCGGGGTATTTCTACGAGCAGTACTTC TRBJ2-7 20 TRBV11-2 TRBD2 many
CASSRARTSGGFPSTDTQYF TGCGCCAGCAGCCGGGCTAGGACTAGCGGGGGGTTCCCTAGCACAGATACGCAGTATTTT TRBJ2-3 20 TRBV5-1 TRBD2 .
CASSQRGVGGTGELFF TGTGCCAGCTCCCAGCGGGGGGTAGGCGGCACCGGGGAGCTGTTTTTT TRBJ2-2 16 TRBV27 TRBD2 .
CATRSTVRRANEKLFF TGTGCCACCAGGTCGACAGTGCGACGTGCTAATGAAAAACTGTTTTTT TRBJ1-4 16 TRBV10-3 . .
CASSYGAGWYEQYF TGTGCCAGCAGTTACGGGGCAGGGTGGTACGAGCAGTACTTC TRBJ2-7 14 TRBV6-5 . .
CASSFPGRGRPIYF TGTGCCAGCAGTTTTCCCGGGAGAGGTCGGCCCATATATTTT TRBJ1-3 14 TRBV28 . .
CASSERGTDTQYF TGTGCCAGCAGCGAACGAGGTACAGATACGCAGTATTTT TRBJ2-3 13 TRBV3-1/TRBV3-2 . .
CASSQGQGRTDTQYF TGTGCCAGCAGCCAAGGACAGGGGCGCACAGATACGCAGTATTTT TRBJ2-3 15 TRBV4-2 TRBD1 .